This passage covers 5 T cell receptor beta chains from one sample sequenced in a study of radiation and T cells in renal cell carcinoma. As for time point: blood 2 weeks post-SBRT. Regarding treatment: 15 Gy SBRT to primary tumor, nephrectomy 4 weeks later. The method was immunoSEQ multiplex PCR; TCRdb's version includes in-frame clones alone and lacks a portion of them. This sample has about 150,000 clones; roughly 86% occur once, and the top ten carry 10% to 15%. Source: blood, taken from a patient whose treatment included radiotherapy and nephrectomy. The origin of the receptors is a woman between 45 and 60 years old with renal cell carcinoma.

The CDR3 bases are TGCGCCAGCAGCCCCGGGACAGTCATACTAAAAGCTAACTATGGCTACACCTTC. Translating gives CASSPGTVILKANYGYTF. The chain links TRBV5-1 to TRBJ1-2; 7 bases are shared with TRBD1. Losses at the gene ends were 4 bases for V and 0 bases for J; bases not matched to a gene: 15. The germline gives CDR1 SGHRS, CDR2 YFSETQ. The CDR3 is made up of 18 amino acids.

This sequence joins TRBV15 and TRBJ1-1; no firm D call. CDR3 length equals 15 residues. The germline CDR1 and CDR2 sequences are LNHNV and YYDKDF (reference sequence). V was shortened by 6 bases and J by 3 bases, with 17 bases between the two germline ends. CDR3 nucleotides: TGTGCCACCAGTGGACGGATTCATGGTGACACTGAAGCTTTCTTT. It yields the protein CATSGRIHGDTEAFF.

CDR3 sequence reads: CASSGGWATNEKLFF. In nucleotides, the CDR3 is TGTGCCAGCAGCGGGGGGTGGGCCACTAATGAAAAACTGTTTTTT. The V call is TRBV9, the J call TRBJ1-4, with D perhaps TRBD1 (5 bases). CDR1 and CDR2 (germline): SGDLS, YYNGEE. The ends were cut back, 3 bases at V and 2 bases at J, with 11 bases in the middle. The CDR3 sequence is 15 residues long.

The J gene is TRBJ1-2, the V gene TRBV2; 8 bases are a match to TRBD1. The CDR3 totals 15 residues. CDR1 is SNHLY, CDR2 FYNNEI, per germline. V shed 1 base, J shed 7 bases, and the junction held 8 bases outside the gene matches. CDR3 in amino acids: CASSEGAGGATGYTF. The DNA for the CDR3 is TGTGCCAGCAGTGAAGGGGCAGGGGGCGCGACTGGCTACACCTTC.

V is TRBV4-1 and J is TRBJ1-6, with 8 nucleotides matching TRBD1. The CDR3 is 16 amino acids. V trimming: 4 bases; J trimming: 8 bases; junction bases outside the gene matches: 10. Germline V CDR1 and CDR2: MGHRA, YSYEKL. The CDR3 is CASSPGRGRGHSPLHF. As DNA, the CDR3 is TGCGCCAGCAGCCCGGGCAGGGGGCGCGGTCATTCACCCCTCCACTTT.